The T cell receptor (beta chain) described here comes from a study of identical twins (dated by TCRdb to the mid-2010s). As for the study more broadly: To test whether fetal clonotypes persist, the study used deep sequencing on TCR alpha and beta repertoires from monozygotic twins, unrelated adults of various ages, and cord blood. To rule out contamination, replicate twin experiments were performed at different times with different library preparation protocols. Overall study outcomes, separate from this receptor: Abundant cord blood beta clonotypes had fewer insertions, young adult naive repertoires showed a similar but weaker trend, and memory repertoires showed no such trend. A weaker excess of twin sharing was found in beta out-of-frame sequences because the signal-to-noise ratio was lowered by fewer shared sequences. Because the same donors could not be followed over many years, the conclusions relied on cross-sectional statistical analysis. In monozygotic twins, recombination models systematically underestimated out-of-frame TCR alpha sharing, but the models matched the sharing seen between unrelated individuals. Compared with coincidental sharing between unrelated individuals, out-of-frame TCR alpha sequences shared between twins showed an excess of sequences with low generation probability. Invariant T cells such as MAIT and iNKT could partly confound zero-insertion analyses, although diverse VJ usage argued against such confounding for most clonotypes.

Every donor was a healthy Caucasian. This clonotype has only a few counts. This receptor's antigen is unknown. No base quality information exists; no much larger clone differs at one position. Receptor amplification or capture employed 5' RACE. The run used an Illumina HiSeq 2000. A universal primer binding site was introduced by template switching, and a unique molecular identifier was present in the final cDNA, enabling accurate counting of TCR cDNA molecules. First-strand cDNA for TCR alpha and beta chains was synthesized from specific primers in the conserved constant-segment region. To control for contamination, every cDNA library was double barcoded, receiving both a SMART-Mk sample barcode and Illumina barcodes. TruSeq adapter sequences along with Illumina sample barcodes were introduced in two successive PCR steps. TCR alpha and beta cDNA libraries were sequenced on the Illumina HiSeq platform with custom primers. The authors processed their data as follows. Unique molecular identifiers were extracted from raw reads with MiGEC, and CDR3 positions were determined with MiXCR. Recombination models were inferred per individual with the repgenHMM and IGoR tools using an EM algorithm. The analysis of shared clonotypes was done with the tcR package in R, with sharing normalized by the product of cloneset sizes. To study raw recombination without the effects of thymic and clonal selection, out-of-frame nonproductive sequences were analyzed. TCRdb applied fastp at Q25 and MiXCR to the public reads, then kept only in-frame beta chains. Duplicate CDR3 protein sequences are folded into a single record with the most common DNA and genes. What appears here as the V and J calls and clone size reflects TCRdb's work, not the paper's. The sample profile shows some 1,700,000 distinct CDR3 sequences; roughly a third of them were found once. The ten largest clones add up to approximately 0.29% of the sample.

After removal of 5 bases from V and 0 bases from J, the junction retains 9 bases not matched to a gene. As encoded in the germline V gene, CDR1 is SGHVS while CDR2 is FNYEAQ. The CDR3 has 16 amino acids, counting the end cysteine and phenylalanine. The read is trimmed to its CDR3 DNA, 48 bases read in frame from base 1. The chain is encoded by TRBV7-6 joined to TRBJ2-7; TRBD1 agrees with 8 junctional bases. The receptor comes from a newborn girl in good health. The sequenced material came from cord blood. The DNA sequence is TGTGCCAGCAGCCCCGTGGCAGGGGGCAGCTCCTACGAGCAGTACTTC. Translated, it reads CASSPVAGGSSYEQYF.